This T cell receptor beta chain was recovered during a study of T cells in localized non-small cell lung cancer. CDR1 LGHNA and CDR2 YNFKEQ come from the germline V gene. V was clipped by 5 bases and J by 2 bases; unmatched bases: 9. The CDR3 sequence is 17 residues long. Repertoires were generated with immunoSEQ multiplex PCR, while TCRdb's copy carries only in-frame clones and drops some. Here the sample spans some 38,000 clones, approximately 92% being singletons. This TCR derives from a female donor aged 60 or older with stage I lung adenocarcinoma. The V gene is TRBV4-2, the J gene TRBJ1-4; 9 bases line up with TRBD1. The specimen comprised peripheral blood, sampled before any cancer treatment. The CDR3 sequence is CASSALQGAPTNEKLFF. In DNA, the CDR3 is TGTGCCAGCAGCGCCCTACAGGGGGCCCCGACTAATGAAAAACTGTTTTTT.